This is a list of T cell receptor beta chains from one sample in a study of blood T cells in healthy people across ages. TCRdb called the 5' RACE reads again in MiXCR, with one record for every CDR3 protein. Here the sample spans 750,000 to 950,000 distinct CDR3 sequences, 40% to 65% being singletons. Sequenced: blood. Source of these receptors: a man older than 75 in good health. Each CDR3 is given with its conserved first and last residue. The D gene is left open where the match is weak. Clone size, where shown, is once, few, many, or a class for clones that have expanded.

size	V	J	D	CDR3	DNA
few	TRBV6-5	TRBJ1-6	NA	CASSYSQGRNSPLHF	TGTGCCAGCAGTTACTCCCAGGGGCGGAATTCACCCCTCCACTTT
few	TRBV29-1	TRBJ2-7	NA	CSVEEGGLTYEQYF	TGCAGCGTTGAGGAGGGGGGGTTAACGTACGAGCAGTACTTC
NA	TRBV7-8	TRBJ2-7	NA	CASSLAPGVPYEQYF	TGTGCCAGCAGCTTAGCGCCGGGAGTCCCCTACGAGCAGTACTTC
NA	TRBV6-1	TRBJ2-7	TRBD1	CASSVLGTGYEQYF	TGTGCCAGCAGTGTTTTGGGGACAGGGTACGAGCAGTACTTC
NA	TRBV18	TRBJ2-5	TRBD1	CASSPGTGPETQYF	TGTGCCAGCTCGCCGGGGACAGGGCCAGAGACCCAGTACTTC
NA	TRBV15	TRBJ2-1	NA	CATSRDRTQAPNEQFF	TGTGCCACCAGCAGAGATCGGACACAAGCCCCCAATGAGCAGTTCTTC
NA	TRBV6-5	TRBJ1-5	TRBD1	CASSYPDQGGYSNQPQHF	TGTGCCAGCAGTTACCCCGATCAGGGGGGGTATAGCAATCAGCCCCAGCATTTT
NA	TRBV7-9	TRBJ2-1	NA	CASSPGPHRVNEQFF	TGTGCCAGCAGCCCCGGACCCCACCGTGTCAATGAGCAGTTCTTC
few	TRBV27	TRBJ2-3	NA	CASSLSRQAQLRYAYF	TGTGCCAGCAGTTTATCCAGACAGGCTCAGTTGAGATACGCGTATTTT
NA	TRBV12-3/TRBV12-4	TRBJ2-4	NA	CASSLKWLENQYF	TGTGCCAGCAGCCTAAAGTGGCTAGAGAATCAGTACTTC
NA	TRBV4-1	TRBJ2-1	NA	CASSQGWAGLTQLAEEQFF	TGCGCCAGCAGCCAAGGTTGGGCAGGTCTGACCCAACTGGCGGAAGAGCAGTTCTTC
NA	TRBV20-1	TRBJ2-7	TRBD2	CGPFGLAGPSYEQYF	TGCGGTCCCTTCGGACTAGCGGGACCGAGCTACGAGCAGTACTTC
NA	TRBV7-2	TRBJ2-1	NA	CASSSDKGSYNEQFF	TGTGCCAGCAGCTCGGACAAGGGCTCCTACAATGAGCAGTTCTTC
few	TRBV13	TRBJ2-7	TRBD2	CASSYGLAEQYF	TGTGCCAGCAGCTACGGACTAGCGGAGCAGTACTTC
few	TRBV7-2	TRBJ2-3	NA	CASSSNPLGDGTDTQYF	TGTGCCAGCAGCTCCAACCCCCTAGGGGACGGCACAGATACGCAGTATTTT
NA	TRBV5-1	TRBJ2-5	NA	CASSLEGQTETQYF	TGCGCCAGCAGCTTGGAGGGGCAGACAGAGACCCAGTACTTC
few	TRBV9	TRBJ2-1	NA	CASSVRLARQSSYNEQFF	TGTGCCAGCAGCGTACGGTTGGCCAGACAGAGCTCCTACAATGAGCAGTTCTTC
few	TRBV6-1	TRBJ1-2	TRBD1	CASSERDRGYGYTF	TGTGCCAGCAGTGAACGGGACAGGGGATATGGCTACACCTTC